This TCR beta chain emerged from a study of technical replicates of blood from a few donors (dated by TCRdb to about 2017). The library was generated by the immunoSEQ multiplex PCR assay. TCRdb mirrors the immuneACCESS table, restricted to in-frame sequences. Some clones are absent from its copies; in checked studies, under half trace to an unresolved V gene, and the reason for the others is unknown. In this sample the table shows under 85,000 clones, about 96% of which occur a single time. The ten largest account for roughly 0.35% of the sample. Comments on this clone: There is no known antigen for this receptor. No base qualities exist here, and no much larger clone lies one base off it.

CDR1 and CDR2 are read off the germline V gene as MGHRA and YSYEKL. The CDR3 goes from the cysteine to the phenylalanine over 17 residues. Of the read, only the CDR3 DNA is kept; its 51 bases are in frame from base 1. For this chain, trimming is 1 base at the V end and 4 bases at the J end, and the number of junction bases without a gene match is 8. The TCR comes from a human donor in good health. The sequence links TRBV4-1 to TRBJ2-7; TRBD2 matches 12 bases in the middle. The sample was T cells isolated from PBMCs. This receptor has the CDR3 CASSQVGTSGRSYEQYF. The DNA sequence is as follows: TGCGCCAGCAGCCAAGTGGGTACTAGCGGGAGGTCTTACGAGCAGTACTTC.